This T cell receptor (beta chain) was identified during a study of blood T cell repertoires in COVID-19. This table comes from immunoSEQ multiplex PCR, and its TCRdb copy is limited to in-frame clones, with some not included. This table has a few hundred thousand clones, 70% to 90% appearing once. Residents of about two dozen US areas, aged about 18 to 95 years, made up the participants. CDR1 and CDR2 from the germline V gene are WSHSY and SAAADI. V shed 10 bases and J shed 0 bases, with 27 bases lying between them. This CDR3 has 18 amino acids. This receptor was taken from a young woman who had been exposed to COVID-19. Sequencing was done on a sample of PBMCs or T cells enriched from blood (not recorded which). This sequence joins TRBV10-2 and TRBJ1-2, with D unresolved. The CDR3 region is CATIPLRERTETNYGYTF. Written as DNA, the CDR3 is TGCGCCACCATACCCCTCCGAGAGAGAACAGAGACTAACTATGGCTACACCTTC.